This T cell receptor beta chain is drawn from a study of blood T cells in healthy people across ages. Through a sample-barcoded 5' primer and a J-beta primer mix, a second PCR was run for roughly 6 to 11 cycles. From the 5' RACE reads, TCRdb called clonotypes with MiXCR, one entry per CDR3 protein. The table shows about 1.5 million distinct CDR3 sequences, with approximately 39% occurring only once. This clonotype was picked up many times. This clonotype was sampled from a woman under 30 in good health. Source material: blood.

CDR3 in amino acids: CASSLLAGSSYEQYF. Here the CDR3 DNA reads TGCGCCAGCAGCCTACTAGCGGGGAGCTCCTACGAGCAGTACTTC. The genes are TRBV5-1 and TRBJ2-7; 10 nucleotides match TRBD2. Germline V gene sequence: CDR1 SGHRS, CDR2 YFSETQ. The CDR3 has 15 amino acids. Trimming took 4 bases from V and 0 from J; bases not matched to a gene: 4.